This TCR beta chain was sequenced for a study of response to subunit inactivated influenza vaccine. There are 13 residues in the CDR3. Trimming stripped 5 bases from V and 5 bases from J, with 13 bases between. Germline lookup yields CDR1 DFQATT and CDR2 SNEGSKA (reference sequence). TCRdb re-analysed the RT-PCR reads in MiXCR, keeping a single row per CDR3 protein. Of some 800,000 distinct CDR3 sequences in the sample, less than 25% were seen once. Study-wide results and caveats: Each seasonal influenza vaccination recruits few new T cells, the authors suggested.

In regard to this clonotype: Its antigen is undetermined.

The sample here was PBMCs from blood, taken 5 to 6 days after vaccination. The source of this sequence is a man aged 45-65 years who received an inactivated influenza vaccine. The chain employs TRBV20-1 and TRBJ2-1; perhaps TRBD2 as D (6 bases). The CDR3 DNA sequence: TGCAGTGCTTTTAGCGGTAGAGACAATGAGCAGTTCTTC. Translated, it gives CSAFSGRDNEQFF.